Below, one T cell receptor beta chain is given with its context. Its target antigen remains unknown. No qualities accompany the bases; no much larger clone lies one base away. Patients with autoimmune disease history or receiving systemic immunosuppression were excluded from the trial. Peripheral blood for TCR sequencing was collected from all dose cohorts at baseline, on cycle 4 day 1, and on cycle 7 day 1. The samples were taken from a phase I, first-in-human, multicenter, open-label dose-escalation trial of ivuxolimab. Adults with locally advanced or metastatic melanoma, renal cell carcinoma, hepatocellular carcinoma or head and neck squamous cell carcinoma were enrolled in the trial. Before TCR sequencing, CD4+ T cells and CD8+ T cells from peripheral blood were sorted into separate populations. The data originate from a study of OX40 agonist ivuxolimab in advanced cancers. Some background on the complete study: Ivuxolimab was a fully human IgG2 agonistic monoclonal antibody targeting the costimulatory receptor OX40 (CD134). Intravenous ivuxolimab was administered to patients every 2 weeks at six dose levels: 0.01, 0.1, 0.3, 1.5, 3 and 10 mg/kg. Of the 50 or so patients in dose escalation, some 19 had hepatocellular carcinoma, some 15 had melanoma, 9 had renal cell carcinoma and 9 had head and neck cancer. In the dose-escalation cohort, 82.7% of patients were male, and the mean age was roughly 60 years, with a range of about 20 to 79. Patients were allowed to have had prior anti-PD-1, anti-PD-L1 or anti-CTLA-4 therapy, and 30% to 40% of the dose-escalation patients had been treated with checkpoint inhibitors. Partial responses occurred in three dose-escalation patients, of whom one had hepatocellular carcinoma and two had cutaneous melanoma. The purpose of peripheral TCRbeta sequencing was to test whether ivuxolimab changed TCR sequence diversity and led to clonal T-cell expansion. The paper reports the monotherapy dose-escalation portion (N of about 50 patients) of the phase I ivuxolimab trial. Here is what the overall study found, with its caveats: Antigen specificity was not determined for the clonally expanded peripheral T cells. At doses from 0.1 to 3.0 mg/kg, clonal expansion was seen in both CD4+ and CD8+ blood T cells between baseline and week 6. In the 0.1-3.0 mg/kg groups, partial responders were among the patients with the lowest normalized peripheral clonal expansion, particularly in CD8+ T cells. Low levels of normalized T-cell clonal expansion were also seen in some patients who did not respond. After ivuxolimab, more expanded clones were found on average in CD8+ T cells than in CD4+ T cells.

Genomic DNA was isolated from the sorted cells so that the TCRbeta CDR3 region could be sequenced. TCRbeta CDR3 regions were sequenced using the immunoSEQ Assay. As stored in TCRdb, this immuneACCESS dataset retains in-frame rearrangements with V and J assigned. A fraction of the clones does not appear; measured against another copy, unresolved V genes explain less than half of the discrepancy, and the remainder lacks a known reason. The sample contains about 46,000 clones, 82% of them found a single time. About 1.8% of the sample belongs to the ten largest clones. Via the germline V gene, CDR1 is SGHRS and CDR2 YFSETQ. The cysteine opens and the phenylalanine closes a CDR3 of 14 amino acids. Only the CDR3 DNA is retained, 42 bases long and in frame from the first base. The V and J ends are trimmed by 4 bases and 4 bases, leaving 13 bases between them.

The sample consisted of CD4+ or CD8+ T cells sorted from blood, taken in a trial of the OX40 agonist ivuxolimab. Rearrangement joined TRBV5-1 to TRBJ2-3; no D gene is confidently identified. The sequence derives from an adult with an advanced solid tumor such as melanoma, head and neck, liver or kidney cancer. The DNA is as follows: TGCGCCAGCAGCCCTCAGACATCTTCAGATACGCAGTATTTT. This yields the protein CASSPQTSSDTQYF.